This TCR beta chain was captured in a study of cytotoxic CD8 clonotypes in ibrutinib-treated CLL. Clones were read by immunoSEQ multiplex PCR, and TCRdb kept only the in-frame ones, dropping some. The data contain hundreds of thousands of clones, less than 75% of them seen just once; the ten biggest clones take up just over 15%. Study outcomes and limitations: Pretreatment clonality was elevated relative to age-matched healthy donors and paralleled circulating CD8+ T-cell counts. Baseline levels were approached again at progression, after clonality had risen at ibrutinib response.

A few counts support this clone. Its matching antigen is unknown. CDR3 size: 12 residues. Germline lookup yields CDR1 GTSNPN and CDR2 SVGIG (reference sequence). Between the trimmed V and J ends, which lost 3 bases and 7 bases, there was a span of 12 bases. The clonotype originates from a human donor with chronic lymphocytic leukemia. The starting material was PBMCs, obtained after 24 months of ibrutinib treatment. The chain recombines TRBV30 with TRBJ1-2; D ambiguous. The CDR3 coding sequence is TGTGCCTGGAGCGCAGAGGCGCTTGGCTACACCTTC. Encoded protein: CAWSAEALGYTF.